A single sample gave rise to the 18 T cell receptor beta chains below, sequenced in a study of control samples from healthy donors and cancer patients. Libraries were prepared by immunoSEQ multiplex PCR; TCRdb keeps only in-frame clonotypes and omits some of them. The sample shows about 63,000 clones, roughly 85% of them seen only once. Sequencing used blood. The receptors come from a middle-aged man in good health.

The chain combines TRBV27 with TRBJ1-1; D uncertain. The V end lost 4 bases, the J end lost 5 bases, and 14 bases lay between the germline ends. Germline lookup yields CDR1 MNHEY and CDR2 SMNVEV (reference sequence). CDR3 size: 14 residues. Here the CDR3 DNA reads TGTGCCAGCAGTTCGACCGGGGTATGGACTGAAGCTTTCTTT. Its protein product is CASSSTGVWTEAFF.

The CDR3: CASSADSKNIQYF. The DNA of the CDR3 is TGTGCCAGCAGCGCGGACAGCAAAAACATTCAGTACTTC. The chain joins TRBV7-8 to TRBJ2-4; weak D call: TRBD1 (6 bases). The V end was cut by 5 bases, the J end by 3 bases, with 8 bases between. The CDR3 length is 13 residues. Germline lookup yields CDR1 SGHVS and CDR2 FQNEAQ.

This clone showed up just once. V usage is TRBV3-1 (or the pseudogene TRBV3-2) and J usage is TRBJ2-5, with D unclear. The germline V and J ends were trimmed by 4 bases and 7 bases, with 13 bases remaining between them. The V gene's germline CDR1 is LGHDT and CDR2 YNNKEL (reference sequence). CDR3 size: 13 residues. The CDR3 DNA reads TGTGCCAGCAGCCCTACGACGTCGGGGACCCAGTACTTC. Its translation: CASSPTTSGTQYF.

Regarding this clone: Other DNA sequences in this sample translate to the same CDR3. This chain connects TRBV30 to TRBJ2-7; D is undetermined. Deletions cut 0 bases from V and 4 bases from J, with 10 bases between. The CDR3 length is 13 residues. CDR1 is GTSNPN, CDR2 SVGIG, per germline (reference sequence). The CDR3 reads CAWSVSDGYEQYF. CDR3 sequence (DNA): TGTGCCTGGAGTGTATCGGACGGATACGAGCAGTACTTC.

The chain couples TRBV11-2 to TRBJ2-1; possible D gene TRBD2, 6 bases. Per the germline V gene, CDR1 is SGHAT and CDR2 is FQNNGV. V gave up 1 base and J gave up 8 bases, with 9 bases separating them. This CDR3 is 13 amino acids long. DNA for the CDR3: TGTGCCAGCAGCTTAGCCAGCGGGTATGAGCAGTTCTTC. Translated, it gives CASSLASGYEQFF.

This clone has a single count. The rearrangement joins TRBV4-2 to TRBJ1-1; no firm D call. The CDR3 consists of 15 residues. Per the germline V gene, CDR1 is LGHNA and CDR2 is YNFKEQ. V gave up 4 bases and J gave up 0 bases, with 12 bases separating them. The CDR3 here is CASSLHNGVNTEAFF. The CDR3 DNA sequence: TGTGCCAGCAGCCTCCACAATGGGGTGAACACTGAAGCTTTCTTT.

The chain's CDR3 is CASSALKIGGSPLHF. DNA for the CDR3: TGTGCCAGTAGTGCCCTGAAAATCGGTGGTTCACCCCTCCACTTT. The chain couples TRBV19 to TRBJ1-6; D is ambiguous. From germline, CDR1 is LNHDA and CDR2 SQIVND (reference sequence). The CDR3 is 15 residues long. V lost 5 bases and J lost 9, with 17 bases in between.

This clone was seen a single time. This sequence joins TRBV12-3 or TRBV12-4 and TRBJ1-2; D may be TRBD1 (6 bases). V lost 6 bases and J 4 bases, leaving 9 bases between the germline ends. The CDR3 covers 12 residues. The CDR3 sequence: CASSRGAYGYTF. CDR3 nucleotide sequence: TGTGCCAGCAGCCGGGGGGCCTATGGCTACACCTTC.

The chain couples TRBV6-5 to TRBJ1-6; TRBD1 agrees at 9 bases. The CDR3 is made up of 14 amino acids. J gave up 10 bases and V 2 bases, and 3 bases lay outside the gene matches. CDR1 is MNHEY, CDR2 SVGAGI, per germline. This CDR3 reads CASSYRDRASPLHF. CDR3 coding DNA: TGTGCCAGCAGTTACCGGGACAGGGCCTCACCCCTCCACTTT.

This clone was observed once. The J gene is TRBJ2-1, the V gene TRBV28; 12 bases fit TRBD2. Germline lookup yields CDR1 MDHEN and CDR2 SYDVKM. The CDR3 contains 15 residues. The V segment lost 6 bases and the J segment 10 bases; nucleotides outside the gene matches: 10. The CDR3: CASRVTSGRMMEQFF. The CDR3 DNA is TGTGCCAGCAGAGTGACTAGCGGGAGAATGATGGAGCAGTTCTTC.

This sequence joins TRBV27 and TRBJ1-6; TRBD1 matches 9 bases. The CDR3 contains 14 residues. Germline CDR1 reads MNHEY; CDR2 reads SMNVEV (reference sequence). Trimming cost V 5 bases and J 8 bases; bases outside gene matches: 4. As DNA, the CDR3 is TGTGCCAGCAGTCCCCGACAGGGGGATTCACCCCTCCACTTT. Its protein product is CASSPRQGDSPLHF.

The rearrangement links TRBV11-1 to TRBJ1-1, with no clear D. The CDR3 is 13 amino acids. V was trimmed by 5 bases and J by 1 base, leaving 8 bases between them. Germline V gene data show CDR1 as SGHAT and CDR2 as FQDESV (reference sequence). The CDR3 nucleotides read TGTGCCAGCAGCACTTGGCGGAACACTGAAGCTTTCTTT. Amino acid sequence: CASSTWRNTEAFF.

This clone has a handful of counts. The chain is built from TRBV6-2 or TRBV6-3 and TRBJ1-1; no firm D call. Trimming removed 0 bases from V and 4 bases from J, with 24 bases in between. Germline CDR1 MNHEY, CDR2 SVGEGT. This CDR3 has 19 residues. CDR3 in amino acids: CASSYSASETAPWGTEAFF. The CDR3 region has the DNA TGTGCCAGCAGTTACTCGGCTAGCGAGACGGCACCTTGGGGCACTGAAGCTTTCTTT.

The J gene is TRBJ1-5, the V gene TRBV19; D ambiguous. Trimming took 3 bases from V and 4 from J, leaving 13 bases between them. CDR1 and CDR2 from the germline V gene are LNHDA and SQIVND (reference sequence). The CDR3 contains 15 residues. The CDR3 spells CASSIRQTLNQPQHF. Here the CDR3 DNA reads TGTGCCAGTAGTATCAGGCAGACCCTAAATCAGCCCCAGCATTTT.

The chain recombines TRBV1 with TRBJ1-3. TRBV1 is deemed a pseudogene. The CDR3 consists of 15 residues. The CDR3 DNA sequence: TGCACCAGCAGCCCCGGGAGGGACCCTGGAAACACCATATATTTT. Its translation: CTSSPGRDPGNTIYF.

CDR3 coding DNA: TGCGCCAGCAGCTTGGATGGGATTACAACTAATGAAAAACTGTTTTTT. Its translation: CASSLDGITTNEKLFF. The V and J genes are TRBV5-1 and TRBJ1-4; D unclear. The CDR3 extends over 16 amino acids. V lost 0 bases to trimming and J lost 0 bases, with 9 bases between them. Germline values: CDR1 SGHRS, CDR2 YFSETQ.

The chain links TRBV28 to TRBJ1-5; 7 bases agree with TRBD1. Germline V gene lookup returns CDR1 MDHEN and CDR2 SYDVKM. With 9 bases clipped from V and 5 bases from J, the junction kept 10 bases outside the gene matches. The CDR3 runs 14 residues. The CDR3 loop is CASLRGQSHQPQHF. Here the CDR3 DNA reads TGTGCCAGTTTAAGGGGACAGAGCCATCAGCCCCAGCATTTT.

V is TRBV7-2 and J is TRBJ2-7; 9 bases are shared with TRBD1. This CDR3 region has 15 residues. The germline V gene encodes CDR1 SGHTA and CDR2 FQGNSA. With V trimmed by 3 bases and J by 2 bases, 5 bases remained unmatched. CDR3 DNA: TGTGCCAGCAGCTTTCGAACAGGGGGCGCCTACGAGCAGTACTTC. Its translation is CASSFRTGGAYEQYF.